This T cell receptor beta chain emerged from a study of high-grade serous ovarian cancer treatment subgroups. The tumor samples were collected prior to definitive surgery or chemotherapy. The length of the CDR3 is 15 residues. The junction had 1 base not matched to a gene; V was cut back by 3 bases and J by 1 base. Looked up from germline, CDR1 is MRHNA and CDR2 is SNTAGT. Libraries were prepared by immunoSEQ multiplex PCR; TCRdb keeps only in-frame clonotypes and omits some of them. In the table there are 710 or so clones, around three quarters of which are singletons. Sequenced input: tumor tissue. This chain uses TRBV6-4 with TRBJ1-3; 9 bases are a match to TRBD1. The origin of this receptor is a human donor with high-grade serous ovarian cancer. The CDR3 spells CASSETGGSGNTIYF. The CDR3 DNA follows: TGTGCCAGCAGTGAGACAGGGGGGTCTGGAAACACCATATATTTT.